These 12 T cell receptor beta chains originate from one sample sequenced in a study of a mutant IDH1 vaccine in newly diagnosed glioma. Time point in this sample: week 35, safety follow-up. Doses comprised 300 ug of mutant IDH1 20-mer peptide each, plus topical imiquimod. The data were produced by immunoSEQ multiplex PCR, yet TCRdb's version contains in-frame clones alone and is incomplete. Altogether about 56,000 clones are present, roughly nine tenths being singletons, with the ten largest covering 1.5% to 2%. The antigens of these receptors remain unknown. The sequencing used PBMCs, collected from a glioma patient whose treatment included an IDH1 peptide vaccine. All receptors derive from a man aged 40-49 years with glioma.

The V call is TRBV7-3, the J call TRBJ2-3, with TRBD2 identical over 9 bases. V trimming: 5 bases; J trimming: 2 bases; junction bases outside the gene matches: 17. There are 19 residues in the CDR3. CDR1 SGHTA and CDR2 FQGTGA come from the germline V gene. CDR3 in amino acids: CASSASRLGLASSTDTQYF. The CDR3 DNA sequence: TGTGCCAGCAGCGCGTCCCGCCTCGGACTAGCGTCTTCCACAGATACGCAGTATTTT.

This clone was observed once. J is TRBJ2-3 and V is TRBV29-1; tentative D call: TRBD1 (6 bases). The V gene lost 8 bases and the J gene lost 5 bases, with 17 bases spanning the gap. Germline V gives CDR1 SQVTM, CDR2 ANQGSEA. The CDR3 runs to 13 residues. The CDR3, as DNA: TGCAGCCTCACGAGACAGGCAAAAGATACGCAGTATTTT. Amino acids: CSLTRQAKDTQYF.

This rearrangement joins TRBV27 to TRBJ2-1, with no clear D. CDR3 length equals 16 residues. With 4 bases removed from V and 8 bases from J, the gap between germline ends came to 21 bases. Per the germline V gene, CDR1 is MNHEY and CDR2 is SMNVEV (reference sequence). CDR3 bases: TGTGCCAGCAGTTATCGGGTACCGAGGATTACATATGAGCAGTTCTTC. Encoded protein: CASSYRVPRITYEQFF.

This sequence joins TRBV7-2 and TRBJ1-2; tentatively, D is TRBD1 (6 bases). V lost 5 bases to trimming and J lost 8 bases, with 18 bases between them. Per the germline V gene, CDR1 is SGHTA and CDR2 is FQGNSA. The CDR3 has 14 amino acids. The CDR3 DNA sequence: TGTGCCAGCAGCCGAAATGCACAGGGAGGAGGCTACACCTTC. The encoded protein is CASSRNAQGGGYTF.

The V gene is TRBV7-2, the J gene TRBJ2-3, with TRBD2 matching over 9 bases. This CDR3 contains 16 residues. With V trimmed by 3 bases and J by 0 bases, 4 bases remained unmatched. Germline V gene sequence: CDR1 SGHTA, CDR2 FQGNSA. CDR3 protein: CASSLLAGSSTDTQYF. The CDR3 DNA follows: TGTGCCAGCAGCTTGCTAGCGGGGTCTAGCACAGATACGCAGTATTTT.

This clone was counted between two and nine times. The V and J genes are TRBV7-8 and TRBJ1-4; a possible D gene is TRBD1 (6 bases). Trimming stripped 5 bases from V and 7 bases from J, with 14 bases between. Germline CDR1 and CDR2: SGHVS and FQNEAQ. This CDR3 region has 14 residues. Here the CDR3 reads CASSLGGRFEKLFF. The CDR3 bases are TGTGCCAGCAGCCTTGGGGGGCGGTTTGAAAAACTGTTTTTT.

This chain uses TRBV27 with TRBJ1-3; D unresolved. The CDR3 covers 14 residues. CDR1 and CDR2 from the germline V gene are MNHEY and SMNVEV (reference sequence). V lost 2 bases to trimming and J lost 3 bases, with 8 bases between them. CDR3 sequence reads: CASSLSRYGNTIYF. CDR3 nucleotides: TGTGCCAGCAGTTTAAGTCGGTATGGAAACACCATATATTTT.

CDR3 sequence reads: CSVGSDYEQYF. Written as DNA, the CDR3 is TGCAGCGTAGGGTCCGACTACGAGCAGTACTTC. This chain joins TRBV29-1 and TRBJ2-7; no clear D gene. Trimming left V 6 bases short and J 3 bases short, with 9 bases between. This CDR3 comprises 11 residues. The germline V gene has CDR1 SQVTM and CDR2 ANQGSEA.

The chain employs TRBV7-6 and TRBJ1-5; a possible D gene is TRBD1 (5 bases). CDR1 is SGHVS, CDR2 FNYEAQ, per germline. V was shortened by 5 bases and J by 6 bases, with 14 bases between the two germline ends. The CDR3 length is 14 residues. The CDR3 sequence: CASSITGGTQPQHF. The CDR3, as DNA: TGTGCCAGCAGCATTACGGGGGGGACTCAGCCCCAGCATTTT.

In this sample, this clone turned up a few times. The V and J genes are TRBV2 and TRBJ2-4; 14 nucleotides agree with TRBD2. Germline CDR1 SNHLY, CDR2 FYNNEI. This CDR3 has 15 amino acids. Trimming at V came to 5 bases and at J to 12 bases, leaving 9 bases not matched to a gene. CDR3 in DNA: TGTGCCAGCAGTTTCGGGACTAGCGGGAGATTGAGTCAGTACTTC. Translation: CASSFGTSGRLSQYF.

The chain couples TRBV2 to TRBJ1-2, with D perhaps TRBD1 (6 bases). Germline CDR1 SNHLY, CDR2 FYNNEI. Trimming removed 3 bases from V and 8 bases from J, with 10 bases in between. CDR3 size: 12 residues. The CDR3 DNA reads TGTGCCAGCAGTGATCAGGGGTTAGGCTACACCTTC. It codes for CASSDQGLGYTF.

This sequence joins TRBV6-1 and TRBJ1-3, with D possibly matching TRBD1 (5 bases). This CDR3 region has 14 residues. The germline V gene encodes CDR1 MNHNS and CDR2 SASEGT. Trimming took 11 bases from V and 0 from J, leaving 14 bases between them. CDR3 protein: CALGGESSGNTIYF. Written as DNA, the CDR3 is TGTGCCCTTGGGGGGGAGAGCTCTGGAAACACCATATATTTT.